This T cell receptor beta chain stems from a study of PD-1 blockade in mismatch repair-deficient tumors. Assay used: immunoSEQ multiplex PCR; TCRdb lists only in-frame clones, some missing. The repertoire has roughly 79,000 clones, 80% to 90% of them found once; the top ten carry approximately 5%. The origin of this receptor is an adult with mismatch repair-deficient cancer. The starting material was peripheral blood, obtained 44 weeks after starting pembrolizumab.

The CDR3 loop reads CASSIAAQSNYEQYF. The DNA of the CDR3 is TGTGCCAGTAGTATAGCGGCTCAATCCAACTACGAGCAGTACTTC. The V and J genes are TRBV19 and TRBJ2-7; D is unresolved. V lost 1 base and J lost 3, with 13 bases in between. Looked up from germline, CDR1 is LNHDA and CDR2 is SQIVND (reference sequence). The CDR3 is 15 amino acids.